These 19 T cell receptor beta chains were all obtained from the same sample, sequenced in a study of Ad26.COV2.S vaccination and SARS-CoV-2 variants. Clones were sequenced by immunoSEQ multiplex PCR, and TCRdb holds only the in-frame ones, with some missing. The sample carries 300,000 to 400,000 clones, about 88% recorded once. Specified treatment: around 19 received Ad26.COV2.S at low or high dose, single or two shots; five or six received placebo; per-sample allocation not given. Sampling happened 63 days after the first vaccine or placebo injection. The input for sequencing was peripheral blood, taken in a trial of Ad26.COV2.S vaccine versus placebo. These receptors came from a person between 18 and 65 years old who received the Ad26.COV2.S COVID-19 vaccine or a placebo.

This chain connects TRBV5-1 to TRBJ2-1, with D possibly being TRBD1 (5 bases). Germline V gives CDR1 SGHRS, CDR2 YFSETQ. V was trimmed by 0 bases and J by 8 bases, leaving 9 bases between them. The CDR3 is 13 residues long. The CDR3 nucleotides are TGCGCCAGCAGCTTGGCGCAGGGTTATGAGCAGTTCTTC. This sequence encodes CASSLAQGYEQFF.

This clone occurred once. The chain joins TRBV9 to TRBJ2-6; D is ambiguous. Germline-derived CDR1 and CDR2 are SGDLS and YYNGEE. V was shortened by 3 bases and J by 0 bases, with 7 bases between the two germline ends. The length of the CDR3 is 15 residues. The CDR3 spells CASSGYSSGANVLTF. The CDR3 DNA sequence: TGTGCCAGCAGCGGTTACAGCTCTGGGGCCAACGTCCTGACTTTC.

This sequence joins TRBV11-2 and TRBJ2-7; D is unresolved. There are 14 residues in the CDR3. Germline CDR1 is SGHAT and CDR2 is FQNNGV. Trimming pared 5 bases from V and 3 bases from J, leaving 14 bases between. The CDR3 nucleotides are TGTGCCAGCAGCACCGTCCGTGTCAACTACGAGCAGTACTTC. Translation gives CASSTVRVNYEQYF.

The chain carries TRBV5-4 and TRBJ1-1; D gene unclear. V shed 5 bases and J shed 1 base, with 15 bases lying between them. CDR1 and CDR2 (germline): SGHNT, YYREEE (reference sequence). This CDR3 spans 15 amino acids. CDR3 in amino acids: CASRTLYDRNTEAFF. Written as DNA, the CDR3 is TGTGCCAGCAGGACATTATACGACCGGAACACTGAAGCTTTCTTT.

The V gene is TRBV11-2, the J gene TRBJ2-2; either TRBD1 or TRBD2 may supply D (5 bases each). This CDR3 comprises 15 residues. Looked up from germline, CDR1 is SGHAT and CDR2 is FQNNGV. V lost 4 bases and J 4 bases, leaving 13 bases between the germline ends. CDR3 amino acids: CASSSTGTLTGELFF. CDR3 nucleotide sequence: TGTGCCAGCAGCTCCACCGGGACGCTCACCGGGGAGCTGTTTTTT. Combining the CDR3 with reference TRBV11-2 and TRBJ2-2 gives the whole variable domain EAGVAQSPRYKIIEKRQSVAFWCNPISGHATLYWYQQILGQGPKLLIQFQNNGVVDDSQLPKDRFSAERLKGVDSTLKIQPAKLEDSAVYLCASSSTGTLTGELFFGEGSRLTVL.

This clone occurred once. V gene TRBV7-3 combines with J gene TRBJ1-2; D unresolved. The CDR3 has 15 residues. CDR1 and CDR2 from the germline V gene are SGHTA and FQGTGA. V lost 1 base to trimming and J lost 0 bases, with 9 bases between them. CDR3 nucleotide sequence: TGTGCCAGCAGCTTAAGTGCAGGCGCTAACTATGGCTACACCTTC. Amino acids: CASSLSAGANYGYTF.

As concerns this clone: One junction end disagrees with the germline gene, perhaps due to a read error. The rearrangement uses TRBV15 and TRBJ2-3; 9 bases line up with TRBD2. This CDR3 contains 14 residues. The germline V gene has CDR1 LNHNV and CDR2 YYDKDF (reference sequence). DNA of the CDR3: TGTGCCACCAGCAGAGATCAACGGGAGCGGGGGGCCGCTTTT. Amino acid sequence: CATSRDQRERGAAF.

Points on this clone: Other DNA sequences within the sample encode an identical CDR3. The chain is built from TRBV6-5 and TRBJ1-1; D remains ambiguous. This CDR3 is 12 amino acids long. V lost 6 bases and J 0 bases, leaving 5 bases between the germline ends. Looked up from germline, CDR1 is MNHEY and CDR2 is SVGAGI. CDR3 DNA: TGTGCCAGCAGCCGACTGAACACTGAAGCTTTCTTT. Residues: CASSRLNTEAFF.

The chain is built from TRBV19 and TRBJ2-3, with TRBD2 matching 8 bases. V trimming: 1 base; J trimming: 9 bases; junction bases outside the gene matches: 9. Germline V gene sequence: CDR1 LNHDA, CDR2 SQIVND (reference sequence). The CDR3 sequence is 15 residues long. CDR3 bases: TGTGCCAGTAGTATAGGAATGCGGGGGGCAGGGACGCAGTATTTT. It yields the protein CASSIGMRGAGTQYF.

The chain has TRBV7-3 and TRBJ1-2, with D maybe TRBD1 (6 bases). Germline V lookup: CDR1 SGHTA, CDR2 FQGTGA. CDR3 length: 18 residues. Trimming removed 0 bases from V and 0 bases from J, with 17 bases in between. CDR3 sequence: CASSLTGGGSQANYGYTF. DNA of the CDR3: TGTGCCAGCAGCTTAACTGGGGGCGGCTCCCAAGCTAACTATGGCTACACCTTC. Together with reference TRBV7-3 and TRBJ1-2, the CDR3 gives the full variable domain: GAGVSQTPSNKVTEKGKYVELRCDPISGHTALYWYRQSLGQGPEFLIYFQGTGAADDSGLPNDRFFAVRPEGSVSTLKIQRTERGDSAVYLCASSLTGGGSQANYGYTFGSGTRLTVV.

This clone was observed once. The V and J genes are TRBV19 and TRBJ1-2; D gene unclear. V was pared by 4 bases and J by 1 base, with 7 bases between. This CDR3 has 13 amino acids. Per germline, CDR1 LNHDA and CDR2 SQIVND (reference sequence). CDR3 loop: CASSKASNYGYTF. The CDR3 region has the DNA TGTGCCAGTAGTAAGGCCAGTAACTATGGCTACACCTTC.

The chain recombines TRBV20-1 with TRBJ2-5; D possibly matches TRBD1 or TRBD2 (5 bases each). Germline-derived CDR1 and CDR2 are DFQATT and SNEGSKA (reference sequence). The CDR3 loop spans 15 amino acids. V lost 3 bases and J lost 4, with 18 bases in between. CDR3 sequence (DNA): TGCAGTGCTAGTCCTATCCTAGGGGCGGGAGAGACCCAGTACTTC. Translation: CSASPILGAGETQYF.

The rearrangement uses TRBV10-1 and TRBJ2-2, with D perhaps TRBD2 (6 bases). The length of the CDR3 is 16 residues. V was cut by 3 bases and J by 6 bases, with 17 bases left in between. The germline CDR1 and CDR2 sequences are WNHNN and SYGVQD (reference sequence). The DNA of the CDR3 is TGCGCCAGCAGTGAACTCAGGGACTTCTGCCCCGGGGAGCTGTTTTTT. Translation gives CASSELRDFCPGELFF.

The rearrangement joins TRBV29-1 to TRBJ1-1; D is unclear. Per germline, CDR1 SQVTM and CDR2 ANQGSEA. The CDR3 is 13 amino acids. The V and J ends lost 6 bases and 1 base respectively, with 12 bases between them. In DNA, the CDR3 is TGCAGCGTGGCAACAGCCGAGAACACTGAAGCTTTCTTT. Protein sequence: CSVATAENTEAFF.

The genes are TRBV7-3 and TRBJ2-2; 14 bases map to TRBD2. The CDR3 is 16 residues long. Per the germline V gene, CDR1 is SGHTA and CDR2 is FQGTGA. The V and J ends lost 5 bases and 8 bases, in that order; junction bases with no gene match: 7. The CDR3 DNA is TGTGCCAGCAGCAATAAGACTAGCGGGAGGGGAGGGGAGCTGTTTTTT. Translated, it gives CASSNKTSGRGGELFF. Combining the CDR3 with reference TRBV7-3 and TRBJ2-2 gives the whole variable domain GAGVSQTPSNKVTEKGKYVELRCDPISGHTALYWYRQSLGQGPEFLIYFQGTGAADDSGLPNDRFFAVRPEGSVSTLKIQRTERGDSAVYLCASSNKTSGRGGELFFGEGSRLTVL.

The genes are TRBV18 and TRBJ2-5; D is unclear. The ends were cut back, 5 bases at V and 5 bases at J, with 12 bases in the middle. Germline V gene sequence: CDR1 KGHSH, CDR2 LQKENI. CDR3 length: 13 residues. CDR3 loop: CASSIRKEETQYF. The CDR3, as DNA: TGTGCCAGCTCAATCCGGAAGGAGGAGACCCAGTACTTC.

The genes are TRBV7-3 and TRBJ2-1, with 9 bases lining up with TRBD1. Germline V gene data show CDR1 as SGHTA and CDR2 as FQGTGA. J lost 8 bases, V lost 4 bases, and 9 bases had no gene match. This CDR3 contains 15 residues. The CDR3, as DNA: TGTGCCAGCAGCTCGGGGACAGGGATCATGGATGAGCAGTTCTTC. Translating gives CASSSGTGIMDEQFF. Looking up the rest from reference TRBV7-3 and TRBJ2-1 gives the full variable domain: GAGVSQTPSNKVTEKGKYVELRCDPISGHTALYWYRQSLGQGPEFLIYFQGTGAADDSGLPNDRFFAVRPEGSVSTLKIQRTERGDSAVYLCASSSGTGIMDEQFFGPGTRLTVL.

The rearrangement uses TRBV27 and TRBJ1-4, with TRBD1 identical over 7 bases. There are 14 residues in the CDR3. Trimming took 5 bases from V and 8 from J; bases not matched to a gene: 8. CDR1 is MNHEY and CDR2 is SMNVEV in the germline V gene (reference sequence). CDR3 in amino acids: CASSLQGRGEKLFF. DNA of the CDR3: TGTGCCAGCAGTCTACAGGGGAGAGGGGAAAAACTGTTTTTT.

The chain employs TRBV27 and TRBJ2-1, with D unresolved. CDR3 size: 17 residues. CDR1 and CDR2 from the germline V gene are MNHEY and SMNVEV (reference sequence). Trimming pared 0 bases from V and 0 bases from J, leaving 12 bases between. The CDR3 DNA is TGTGCCAGCAGTTTATCGGGAACGGGTACCTCCTACAATGAGCAGTTCTTC. Translation: CASSLSGTGTSYNEQFF.